The 17 T cell receptor beta chains below come from one sample, sequenced in a study of shared clonotypes between healthy human individuals. Sequencing used immunoSEQ multiplex PCR; TCRdb keeps in-frame clones, though not all of them. The data hold 2 million to 2.5 million clones, with 95% observed a single time. Material: naive CD4+ T cells sorted from blood. Subset in this sample: CD45RA+ positively selected. The receptors shown here come from a man between 18 and 29 years old in good health.

The V call is TRBV5-1, the J call TRBJ2-5; 7 bases align to TRBD1. V lost 7 bases to trimming and J lost 1 base; unmatched junction nucleotides: 7. The V gene's germline CDR1 is SGHRS and CDR2 YFSETQ. This CDR3 has 14 amino acids. The CDR3 coding sequence is TGCGCCAGCGGGACCCCAGGGGGCCAAGAGACCCAGTACTTC. Residues: CASGTPGGQETQYF. Full variable domain (missing parts from reference TRBV5-1 and TRBJ2-5): KAGVTQTPRYLIKTRGQQVTLSCSPISGHRSVSWYQQTPGQGLQFLFEYFSETQRNKGNFPGRFSGRQFSNSRSEMNVSTLELGDSALYLCASGTPGGQETQYFGPGTRLLVL.

The chain joins TRBV20-1 to TRBJ2-7, with D hard to call. Germline assignment: CDR1 DFQATT and CDR2 SNEGSKA (reference sequence). Trimming cost V 6 bases and J 6 bases, with 12 bases left between them. The CDR3 is 11 residues long. CDR3 loop: CSAAAELEQYF. For the CDR3, the DNA is TGCAGTGCCGCGGCAGAACTCGAGCAGTACTTC.

The V and J genes are TRBV4-1 and TRBJ1-2; D perhaps matches TRBD1 (6 bases). Trimming shortened V by 1 base and J by 2 bases, and 11 bases separated the two germline ends. Per germline, CDR1 MGHRA and CDR2 YSYEKL. The CDR3 covers 15 residues. CDR3 nucleotides: TGCGCCAGCAGCCAAGGTTGGACAGAAAACTATGGCTACACCTTC. Translation gives CASSQGWTENYGYTF.

Points on this clone: Different DNA sequences within this sample yield the same CDR3. This chain links TRBV5-1 with TRBJ2-7; 8 nucleotides line up with TRBD2. The germline V gene has CDR1 SGHRS and CDR2 YFSETQ. V trimming: 0 bases; J trimming: 4 bases; junction bases outside the gene matches: 3. The CDR3 has 14 residues. The CDR3 is CASSLASGLYEQYF. CDR3 in DNA: TGCGCCAGCAGCTTGGCTAGCGGGCTTTACGAGCAGTACTTC.

This chain connects TRBV18 to TRBJ2-7; possibly TRBD2 for D (6 bases). The germline CDR1 and CDR2 sequences are KGHSH and LQKENI. The CDR3 totals 14 residues. Trimming took 3 bases from V and 3 from J, leaving 12 bases between them. CDR3 in amino acids: CASSPRLDNYEQYF. The CDR3 DNA sequence: TGTGCCAGCTCACCTAGACTAGATAACTACGAGCAGTACTTC.

This chain joins TRBV10-1 and TRBJ2-7; TRBD1 aligns across 8 bases. V was clipped by 6 bases and J by 0 bases; unmatched bases: 7. The CDR3 contains 15 residues. Germline CDR1 is WNHNN and CDR2 is SYGVQD (reference sequence). The CDR3: CASSAGTGNSYEQYF. In DNA form, the CDR3 reads TGCGCCAGCAGCGCTGGGACAGGCAACTCCTACGAGCAGTACTTC.

This chain connects TRBV4-1 to TRBJ1-1, with D perhaps matching TRBD1 (6 bases). V dropped 4 bases and J dropped 2 bases, with 11 bases sitting between them. In germline, CDR1 is MGHRA, CDR2 YSYEKL. The CDR3 spans 14 residues. The CDR3 protein is CASSPGQINTEAFF. In nucleotides, the CDR3 is TGCGCCAGCAGCCCTGGACAGATAAACACTGAAGCTTTCTTT.

As concerns this clone: One end of the junction does not line up with germline, which may come from a read error. The V gene is TRBV2, the J gene TRBJ2-2; perhaps TRBD2 as D (6 bases). CDR3 length: 13 amino acids. Per germline, CDR1 SNHLY and CDR2 FYNNEI. The CDR3 bases are TGTGCCAGCAGTGATAACGGGATGGGGGGGCTGTTTTTT. This translates into CASSDNGMGGLFF. Combining the CDR3 with reference TRBV2 and TRBJ2-2 gives the whole variable domain EPEVTQTPSHQVTQMGQEVILRCVPISNHLYFYWYRQILGQKVEFLVSFYNNEISEKSEIFDDQFSVERPDGSNFTLKIRSTKLEDSAMYFCASSDNGMGGLFFGEGSRLTVL.

This clone was detected only once. The sample carries other DNA sequences with the same CDR3. CDR3 residues: CASSPDSNQPQHF. For the CDR3, the DNA is TGTGCCAGCAGTCCGGATAGCAATCAGCCCCAGCATTTT. V gene TRBV6-6 combines with J gene TRBJ1-5; D gene ambiguous. Germline CDR1 MNHNY, CDR2 SVGAGI (reference sequence). The V and J ends lost 5 bases and 0 bases respectively, with 5 bases between them. The CDR3 loop spans 13 amino acids.

About this clone itself: Other DNA sequences in this specimen translate into the identical CDR3. The gene calls are TRBV6-5 and TRBJ2-3; 7 bases line up with TRBD2. The CDR3 length is 13 residues. J gave up 6 bases and V 6 bases, and 6 bases lay outside the gene matches. Germline lookup yields CDR1 MNHEY and CDR2 SVGAGI. The CDR3 nucleotides read TGTGCCAGCAGGAGGGGAGGGGCCGATACGCAGTATTTT. This translates into CASRRGGADTQYF.

The rearrangement uses TRBV15 and TRBJ2-7, with 9 positions matching TRBD1. Germline CDR1 is LNHNV and CDR2 is YYDKDF (reference sequence). V trimming: 0 bases; J trimming: 3 bases; junction bases outside the gene matches: 6. This CDR3 spans 16 amino acids. The CDR3 DNA sequence: TGTGCCACCAGCAGAGACTTTCCGGGACAGGGCTACGAGCAGTACTTC. This sequence encodes CATSRDFPGQGYEQYF.

The CDR3 region has the DNA TGTGCCAGCAGCCCCGGGGCGGGGTTTGAAGCTTTCTTT. It codes for CASSPGAGFEAFF. The chain links TRBV11-2 to TRBJ1-1, with D perhaps TRBD1 (5 bases). Germline V gene sequence: CDR1 SGHAT, CDR2 FQNNGV. The germline V and J ends were trimmed by 5 bases and 7 bases, with 14 bases remaining between them. There are 13 residues in the CDR3.

With regard to this clone: Other nucleotide sequences from this sample produce the same CDR3. This chain joins TRBV28 and TRBJ2-1, with 11 bases matching TRBD2. The germline gives CDR1 MDHEN, CDR2 SYDVKM. After removal of 5 bases from V and 2 bases from J, the junction contained 5 bases not matched to a gene. The CDR3 is 16 residues long. The CDR3 coding sequence is TGTGCCAGCAGTCCCCGACTAGCGGGGCCCTACAATGAGCAGTTCTTC. Translating gives CASSPRLAGPYNEQFF.

This clone was counted once. The chain uses TRBV19 and TRBJ2-7, with 8 nucleotides matching TRBD2. The CDR3 has 14 amino acids. J gave up 3 bases and V 5 bases, and 6 bases lay outside the gene matches. Per germline, CDR1 LNHDA and CDR2 SQIVND (reference sequence). CDR3 protein: CASSPRLALYEQYF. For the CDR3, the DNA is TGTGCCAGTAGTCCCCGACTAGCGCTCTACGAGCAGTACTTC.

The chain is built from TRBV29-1 and TRBJ2-5; D may be TRBD1 or TRBD2 (5 bases each). This CDR3 contains 13 residues. The V gene's germline CDR1 is SQVTM and CDR2 ANQGSEA. V was cut by 6 bases and J by 5 bases, with 16 bases left in between. Here the CDR3 reads CSVGVTRVETQYF. DNA of the CDR3: TGCAGCGTGGGGGTTACAAGGGTGGAGACCCAGTACTTC.

This clone is a singleton in its sample. V is TRBV27 and J is TRBJ1-1; D gene ambiguous. V lost 4 bases and J lost 0, with 15 bases in between. CDR1 and CDR2 from the germline V gene are MNHEY and SMNVEV (reference sequence). The length of the CDR3 is 16 residues. The CDR3 DNA is TGTGCCAGCAGTTCGGTAAAAGGCGATTTGAACACTGAAGCTTTCTTT. Encoded protein: CASSSVKGDLNTEAFF.

This chain joins TRBV18 and TRBJ1-4; 9 positions agree with TRBD1. The V gene's germline CDR1 is KGHSH and CDR2 LQKENI. The CDR3 runs to 15 residues. The junction had 3 bases not matched to a gene; V was cut back by 3 bases and J by 4 bases. CDR3 DNA sequence: TGTGCCAGCTCACCCGGGACAGGGAATAATGAAAAACTGTTTTTT. Translated: CASSPGTGNNEKLFF. Supplemented by reference TRBV18 and TRBJ1-4, the full variable domain reads NAGVMQNPRHLVRRRGQEARLRCSPMKGHSHVYWYRQLPEEGLKFMVYLQKENIIDESGMPKERFSAEFPKEGPSILRIQQVVRGDSAAYFCASSPGTGNNEKLFFGSGTQLSVL.